Each of the 17 T cell receptor beta chains below was sequenced from the same sample in a study of blood T cell repertoires in COVID-19. The protocol was immunoSEQ multiplex PCR, while the TCRdb copy is restricted to in-frame clones and leaves out a portion. Altogether a few hundred thousand clones are present, around nine tenths being singletons, with the ten largest covering 1.5% to 2%. Sequencing used PBMCs or T cells enriched from blood (not recorded which). These receptor sequences come from a woman between 50 and 59 years old who had recovered from COVID-19.

The chain recombines TRBV28 with TRBJ2-1; possibly TRBD1 for D (7 bases). The CDR3 covers 14 residues. V lost 5 bases to trimming and J lost 5 bases, with 13 bases between them. Germline loops: CDR1 MDHEN, CDR2 SYDVKM. In DNA form, the CDR3 reads TGTGCCAGCAGTCAGGACAGGAGGGACAATGAGCAGTTCTTC. Amino acids: CASSQDRRDNEQFF.

The CDR3 here is CASSPALGTGGLTQYF. CDR3 nucleotide sequence: TGTGCCAGTAGCCCCGCCCTCGGGACAGGGGGCTTAACGCAGTATTTT. This rearrangement joins TRBV19 to TRBJ2-3; TRBD1 aligns across 12 bases. This CDR3 is built from 16 residues. Germline V gene data show CDR1 as LNHDA and CDR2 as SQIVND (reference sequence). Losses at the gene ends were 6 bases for V and 9 bases for J; bases not matched to a gene: 13.

This clone has more than one count but fewer than ten. The rearrangement joins TRBV6-5 to TRBJ2-1; 7 bases fit TRBD2. The germline V gene has CDR1 MNHEY and CDR2 SVGAGI. V dropped 7 bases and J dropped 12; count of bases not matched to a gene: 15. CDR3 length equals 14 residues. Written as DNA, the CDR3 is TGTGCCAGCACCCTGGGGGAGGGCTTTTATGGGCAGTTCTTC. Amino acids: CASTLGEGFYGQFF.

V is TRBV3-1 (or the pseudogene TRBV3-2) and J is TRBJ1-2; 7 bases align to TRBD1. The germline V gene has CDR1 LGHDT and CDR2 YNNKEL (reference sequence). This CDR3 has 14 amino acids. V was clipped by 2 bases and J by 8 bases; unmatched bases: 8. The CDR3 region is CASSQTTGTFGYTF. As DNA, the CDR3 is TGTGCCAGCAGCCAAACGACAGGGACGTTCGGCTACACCTTC.

This chain connects TRBV5-5 to TRBJ1-3; no definite D call. CDR3 size: 15 residues. CDR1 SGHKS and CDR2 YYEKEE come from the germline V gene (reference sequence). V lost 0 bases to trimming and J lost 0 bases, with 7 bases between them. The CDR3, as DNA: TGTGCCAGCAGCTTGGACGGTGACTCTGGAAACACCATATATTTT. Translated, it gives CASSLDGDSGNTIYF. The variable domain in full, completed from reference TRBV5-5 and TRBJ1-3, reads DAGVTQSPTHLIKTRGQQVTLRCSPISGHKSVSWYQQVLGQGPQFIFQYYEKEERGRGNFPDRFSARQFPNYSSELNVNALLLGDSALYLCASSLDGDSGNTIYFGEGSWLTVV.

This chain connects TRBV27 to TRBJ2-3, with a tentative D call TRBD2 (6 bases). Germline loops: CDR1 MNHEY, CDR2 SMNVEV (reference sequence). The length of the CDR3 is 16 residues. Trimming shortened V by 6 bases and J by 0 bases, and 16 bases separated the two germline ends. The CDR3 loop is CASSTTSTASTDTQYF. The CDR3 nucleotides read TGTGCCAGCAGCACCACTAGCACAGCTAGCACAGATACGCAGTATTTT.

The chain couples TRBV11-2 to TRBJ2-7, with 7 bases aligning to TRBD1. V gave up 4 bases and J gave up 5 bases; unmatched junction bases: 11. The CDR3 runs to 15 residues. Germline assignment: CDR1 SGHAT and CDR2 FQNNGV. CDR3 DNA: TGTGCCAGCAGCTACCGGGACAGCAAAATTGACGAGCAGTACTTC. Its protein is CASSYRDSKIDEQYF.

The J gene is TRBJ1-2, the V gene TRBV7-9; D is undetermined. From germline, CDR1 is SEHNR and CDR2 FQNEAQ (reference sequence). This CDR3 is 14 amino acids long. V shed 3 bases and J shed 3 bases, with 11 bases lying between them. The CDR3: CASSFSLIYYGYTF. For the CDR3, the DNA is TGTGCCAGCAGCTTTAGCCTGATCTACTATGGCTACACCTTC.

The chain links TRBV25-1 to TRBJ1-1; TRBD1 matches 7 bases. Germline V gives CDR1 MGHDK, CDR2 SYGVNS. This CDR3 is 14 amino acids long. The V segment lost 6 bases and the J segment 1 base; nucleotides outside the gene matches: 5. CDR3 in amino acids: CASRHRGENTEAFF. The CDR3 DNA sequence: TGTGCCAGCAGACACAGGGGAGAGAACACTGAAGCTTTCTTT.

Only a few counts were recorded for this clone. This sample includes further DNA sequences coding for the same CDR3. The chain combines TRBV18 with TRBJ1-5; D gene uncertain. V lost 2 bases to trimming and J lost 2 bases, with 4 bases between them. The CDR3 loop spans 13 amino acids. Germline CDR1 and CDR2: KGHSH and LQKENI. The CDR3 loop is CASSPGRNQPQHF. The CDR3 bases are TGTGCCAGCTCACCAGGCCGCAATCAGCCCCAGCATTTT.

The rearrangement uses TRBV7-9 and TRBJ1-4, with D possibly TRBD1 on 6 matching bases. Trimming stripped 7 bases from V and 0 bases from J, with 21 bases between. Germline loops: CDR1 SEHNR, CDR2 FQNEAQ (reference sequence). There are 18 residues in the CDR3. The DNA for the CDR3 is TGTGCCAGCAACCGCCTCCGCCAGACAGGCACAACTAATGAAAAACTGTTTTTT. It encodes CASNRLRQTGTTNEKLFF.

This chain joins TRBV10-2 and TRBJ2-5; 12 bases match TRBD2. The CDR3 covers 18 residues. Germline assignment: CDR1 WSHSY and CDR2 SAAADI. V trimming: 4 bases; J trimming: 0 bases; junction bases outside the gene matches: 9. CDR3 sequence reads: CASSGSHTSGRNQETQYF. DNA of the CDR3: TGCGCCAGCAGTGGCAGCCACACTAGCGGGAGGAACCAAGAGACCCAGTACTTC.

The CDR3 nucleotides read TGTGCCAGCAGTGAAGCGAGGTTGGGACAGGGAACAGATACGCAGTATTTT. Its protein is CASSEARLGQGTDTQYF. V and J are TRBV2 and TRBJ2-3; 9 bases match TRBD1. Germline CDR1 reads SNHLY; CDR2 reads FYNNEI. The CDR3 is 17 amino acids. V lost 0 bases to trimming and J lost 3 bases; unmatched junction nucleotides: 7.

This clone came up once. V usage is TRBV28 and J usage is TRBJ1-6; no reliable D call. Germline CDR1 and CDR2: MDHEN and SYDVKM. The V gene lost 8 bases and the J gene lost 3 bases, with 8 bases spanning the gap. CDR3 length: 13 amino acids. This chain's CDR3 is CASLGLYNSPLHF. The CDR3 DNA follows: TGTGCCAGCCTGGGCCTCTATAATTCACCCCTCCACTTT.

The chain links TRBV19 to TRBJ1-5, with D unclear. With 7 bases removed from V and 1 base from J, the gap between germline ends came to 14 bases. The CDR3 spans 15 residues. CDR1 and CDR2 (germline): LNHDA, SQIVND (reference sequence). Here the CDR3 DNA reads TGTGCCAGTACCCCGGGCGGGCGGAGCAATCAGCCCCAGCATTTT. Amino acids: CASTPGGRSNQPQHF.

This clone has a single count. This chain links TRBV4-1 with TRBJ1-3; 9 bases match TRBD1. The CDR3 covers 19 residues. Germline-derived CDR1 and CDR2 are MGHRA and YSYEKL. V lost 0 bases to trimming and J lost 0 bases; unmatched junction nucleotides: 9. The CDR3 DNA is TGCGCCAGCAGCCAAGACCCAGGGACAGGGATTATCTCTGGAAACACCATATATTTT. This encodes CASSQDPGTGIISGNTIYF.

This clone has only one observation. The rearrangement links TRBV18 to TRBJ2-5, with D tentatively TRBD1 (5 bases). Trimming left V 0 bases short and J 5 bases short, with 16 bases between. Germline CDR1 KGHSH, CDR2 LQKENI. The CDR3 contains 16 residues. CDR3 sequence (DNA): TGTGCCAGCTCACCACCGAGAAGGACAAAGGGGGAGACCCAGTACTTC. Translation gives CASSPPRRTKGETQYF.